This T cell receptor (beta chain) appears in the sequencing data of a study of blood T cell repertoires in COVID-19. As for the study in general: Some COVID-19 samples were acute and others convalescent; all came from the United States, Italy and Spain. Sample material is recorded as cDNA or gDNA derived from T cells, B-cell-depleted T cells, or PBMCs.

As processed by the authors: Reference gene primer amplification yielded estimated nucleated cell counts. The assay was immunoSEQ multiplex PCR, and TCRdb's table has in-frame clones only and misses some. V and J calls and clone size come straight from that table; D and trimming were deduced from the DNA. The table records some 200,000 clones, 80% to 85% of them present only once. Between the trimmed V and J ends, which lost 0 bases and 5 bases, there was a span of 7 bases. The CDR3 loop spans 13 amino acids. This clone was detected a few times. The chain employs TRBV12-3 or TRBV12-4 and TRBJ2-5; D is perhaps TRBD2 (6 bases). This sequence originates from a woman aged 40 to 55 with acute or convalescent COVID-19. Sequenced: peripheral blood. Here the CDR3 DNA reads TGTGCCAGCAGTTTAGCAGGGAGGGAGACCCAGTACTTC. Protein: CASSLAGRETQYF.